The subject of this entry is one T cell receptor beta chain. This clone was seen only once. Its target antigen remains unknown. Base qualities were left out, and no much larger clone turns up one base away. The immunoSEQ Assay, a bias-controlled multiplex PCR, was used to amplify TCRbeta CDR3 regions from genomic DNA. Per the source publication's procedure: Within the assay, amplification of reference gene primers was used to estimate how many nucleated cells each sample contained. To quantify the absolute abundance of each unique TCRbeta CDR3 rearrangement, sequence reads were collapsed and filtered. Productive Simpson clonality was computed per sample as the square root of Simpson's diversity index over productive rearrangements. The table comes from immuneACCESS by way of TCRdb, which keeps in-frame sequences with V and J called. Part of the clones is missing from these tables; in studies checked, under half for an unresolved V gene and the rest for unknown reasons. For V, J and clone size, that table is used; D and trimming come from the DNA. This sample holds a few hundred thousand clones; about 86% were observed only once. The ten largest clones add up to roughly 4% of the sample.

The entry originates in a study of blood T cell repertoires in COVID-19 (dated by TCRdb to about 2020). General notes on the study: The collaborator samples originated in the United States, Italy and Spain and spanned the acute and convalescent phases of COVID-19. The material from the prospective study consisted of cDNA or gDNA derived from T cells, B-cell-depleted T cells, or PBMCs. Deeply sampled blood TCRbeta repertoires from subjects exposed to, actively infected with, or recovered from COVID-19 were included in the dataset. The repertoires were released in a freely available public database meant as a resource for research on the immune response to SARS-CoV-2. The samples were drawn from the first 160 participants of the ongoing ImmuneRACE study and from 1,254 subjects provided by 6 global collaborators. The sample metadata nearly always contained a de-identified subject ID, COVID-19 status, age in years and sex. HLA class I and class II types, where available, came from metadata supplied by the sample provider rather than from assay-based typing.

What the work shows at the level of the full study, not this receptor alone: The amount of clinical and demographic metadata varied by source and participant and was provided uncurated.

Participants in the prospective study were enrolled through a virtual design, were aged about 18 to 89 years, and lived in approximately 25 United States geographic areas. In the prospective study, cohorts were assigned on the basis of participant-reported clinical history obtained from a screening survey and a study questionnaire. Exposed participants had been in contact with someone with a PCR-confirmed or clinician-diagnosed COVID-19 case within 2 weeks of study entry. Each participant in the prospective study had whole blood, serum and a nasopharyngeal or oropharyngeal swab collected by mobile phlebotomists. Additional blood draws and questionnaires over an approximately two-month period could optionally be provided by prospective study participants. Blood samples from the prospective study were shipped frozen or at room temperature prior to DNA extraction. Clipping removes 0 bases from V and 8 bases from J, with 9 as the unmatched junction base count. Inclusive of the bounding cysteine and phenylalanine, the CDR3 is 17 residues long. The DNA shown is the 51-base CDR3, in frame from base 1. From the germline V gene, CDR1 is SGHRS and CDR2 is YFSETQ.

The sequence is built from TRBV5-1 and TRBJ2-1, with 12 bases aligning to TRBD2. This receptor was identified in a woman in her twenties or thirties who had been exposed to COVID-19. Sample: PBMCs or T cells enriched from blood (not recorded which). At the DNA level, the sequence is TGCGCCAGCAGCTTGGTGGCTAGCGGGGGGGCCTGGGATGAGCAGTTCTTC. It codes for CASSLVASGGAWDEQFF.